Presented here are 22 T cell receptor beta chains from one specimen sequenced in a study of T cell changes during pregnancy in multiple sclerosis. Produced via immunoSEQ multiplex PCR; TCRdb's table is partial and in-frame only. The data hold 100,000 or so clones, with about 92% observed a single time. The sequenced sample was peripheral blood, obtained in the second trimester of pregnancy. These receptors were collected from a female donor with multiple sclerosis, enrolled in a pregnancy study.

This clone was seen once. The CDR3 protein is CASSTADPGALHF. Here the CDR3 DNA reads TGTGCCAGTAGTACCGCAGATCCGGGGGCCCTCCACTTT. V and J are TRBV19 and TRBJ1-6, with D perhaps TRBD1 (5 bases). There are 13 residues in the CDR3. Germline V gives CDR1 LNHDA, CDR2 SQIVND (reference sequence). V dropped 4 bases and J dropped 14 bases, with 15 bases sitting between them.

This sequence joins TRBV5-4 and TRBJ2-5; the match to TRBD1 covers 7 bases. This CDR3 comprises 13 residues. Trimming took 5 bases from V and 5 from J; bases not matched to a gene: 6. From germline, CDR1 is SGHNT and CDR2 YYREEE (reference sequence). The CDR3: CASSRDSYETQYF. DNA of the CDR3: TGTGCCAGCAGTCGGGACAGTTACGAGACCCAGTACTTC.

The chain joins TRBV5-1 to TRBJ2-2; 9 bases align to TRBD2. Losses at the gene ends were 0 bases for V and 0 bases for J; bases not matched to a gene: 9. CDR1 and CDR2 (germline): SGHRS, YFSETQ. This CDR3 region has 19 residues. CDR3 nucleotides: TGCGCCAGCAGCTTGGCGCCTAGCGGGGTTTACGCGAACACCGGGGAGCTGTTTTTT. Translation: CASSLAPSGVYANTGELFF.

The chain links TRBV7-2 to TRBJ2-1; the match to TRBD2 covers 10 bases. Germline V lookup: CDR1 SGHTA, CDR2 FQGNSA. The CDR3 covers 16 residues. V lost 5 bases, J lost 6 bases, and 10 bases stayed unmatched. CDR3 amino acids: CASSPWTSGDGNEQFF. As DNA, the CDR3 is TGTGCCAGCAGCCCCTGGACTAGCGGAGACGGCAATGAGCAGTTCTTC. The variable domain in full, with the rest retrieved from reference TRBV7-2 and TRBJ2-1, is GAGVSQSPSNKVTEKGKDVELRCDPISGHTALYWYRQSLGQGLEFLIYFQGNSAPDKSGLPSDRFSAERTGGSVSTLTIQRTQQEDSAVYLCASSPWTSGDGNEQFFGPGTRLTVL.

The chain uses TRBV5-8 and TRBJ1-2; the match to TRBD1 covers 7 bases. Germline V gene sequence: CDR1 SGHTS, CDR2 YDEGEE. The CDR3 runs 16 residues. The junction had 13 bases not matched to a gene; V was cut back by 2 bases and J by 6 bases. This CDR3 is CASSFPRQGDVHGYTF. The CDR3 DNA sequence: TGTGCCAGCAGCTTTCCCCGACAGGGAGATGTGCATGGCTACACCTTC.

The CDR3 nucleotides are TGTGCCAGCAGCCCCGAGGGGGGGGTGGGAACTGAAGCTTTCTTT. Protein product: CASSPEGGVGTEAFF. V usage is TRBV6-1 and J usage is TRBJ1-1; a possible D gene is TRBD1 (6 bases). The CDR3 covers 15 residues. Trimming cost V 6 bases and J 5 bases, with 19 bases left between them. CDR1 is MNHNS, CDR2 SASEGT, per germline.

CDR3 region: CASSTRGSSYNEQFF. The CDR3 DNA reads as TGTGCCAGCAGCACTAGAGGGAGCTCCTACAATGAGCAGTTCTTC. This sequence joins TRBV11-3 and TRBJ2-1; maybe TRBD2 (5 bases). V lost 5 bases to trimming and J lost 0 bases, with 11 bases between them. Per the germline V gene, CDR1 is SGHNT and CDR2 is YENEEA. The CDR3 totals 15 residues.

The rearrangement joins TRBV7-2 to TRBJ2-7; TRBD2 agrees at 13 bases. V gave up 5 bases and J gave up 3 bases; unmatched junction bases: 7. The germline V gene encodes CDR1 SGHTA and CDR2 FQGNSA. The CDR3 has 16 amino acids. This CDR3 reads CASSAGTSGALYEQYF. The CDR3 nucleotides read TGTGCCAGCAGCGCCGGGACTAGCGGGGCCCTCTACGAGCAGTACTTC.

This clone appeared once. The junction shows a germline mismatch at one end, possibly a read error. This chain connects TRBV6-5 to TRBJ2-1; 9 bases map to TRBD1. The germline gives CDR1 MNHEY, CDR2 SVGAGI. The CDR3 has 11 residues. The CDR3 spells CASSYRDRAVF. DNA for the CDR3: TGTGCCAGCAGTTACCGGGACAGGGCGGTCTTC.

This sequence joins TRBV6-5 and TRBJ1-5; 8 nucleotides agree with TRBD1. Trimming took 5 bases from V and 4 from J; bases not matched to a gene: 7. The germline V gene encodes CDR1 MNHEY and CDR2 SVGAGI. The CDR3 is made up of 15 amino acids. The CDR3 loop reads CASSKRQGLNQPQHF. The CDR3 DNA reads as TGTGCCAGCAGTAAACGACAGGGGCTAAATCAGCCCCAGCATTTT.

Comments on this clone: Different DNA sequences within this sample yield the same CDR3. This rearrangement joins TRBV4-2 to TRBJ2-7; 8 bases match TRBD2. The CDR3 extends over 15 amino acids. The junction had 4 bases not matched to a gene; V was cut back by 0 bases and J by 3 bases. Germline V lookup: CDR1 LGHNA, CDR2 YNFKEQ. CDR3 sequence (DNA): TGTGCCAGCAGCCAAGACCGAACTAGCGGCTACGAGCAGTACTTC. The encoded protein is CASSQDRTSGYEQYF.

The chain employs TRBV6-5 and TRBJ2-3, with 7 bases matching TRBD1. The germline V gene has CDR1 MNHEY and CDR2 SVGAGI. V shed 7 bases, J shed 7 bases, and the junction held 5 bases outside the gene matches. The CDR3 has 12 amino acids. CDR3 DNA sequence: TGTGCCAGCAAAAGGGACAGCAATACGCAGTATTTT. Translation: CASKRDSNTQYF.

The chain has TRBV19 and TRBJ1-3; TRBD1 aligns across 9 bases. The CDR3 covers 16 residues. In germline, CDR1 is LNHDA, CDR2 SQIVND (reference sequence). Trimming at V came to 4 bases and at J to 6 bases, leaving 10 bases not matched to a gene. The CDR3 loop reads CASSTTGTGTQNTIYF. The CDR3 DNA reads as TGTGCCAGTAGTACGACCGGGACAGGGACACAAAACACCATATATTTT.

This chain uses TRBV29-1 with TRBJ2-3, with D possibly being TRBD1 (6 bases). Germline V CDR1 and CDR2: SQVTM, ANQGSEA. Trimming stripped 7 bases from V and 2 bases from J, with 13 bases between. The CDR3 has 13 residues. The CDR3 region has the DNA TGCAGCGCGACAGGTTACCTCACAGATACGCAGTATTTT. As protein: CSATGYLTDTQYF.

This clone is a singleton in its sample. The chain joins TRBV9 to TRBJ2-3; TRBD2 matches 7 bases. There are 13 residues in the CDR3. The J segment lost 6 bases and the V segment lost 7 bases, leaving 8 bases of the junction unmatched. CDR1 is SGDLS, CDR2 YYNGEE, per germline. The CDR3 sequence: CASSREGPDTQYF. CDR3 in DNA: TGTGCCAGCTCGAGGGAGGGCCCCGATACGCAGTATTTT.

The sample holds a few counts of this clone. The chain uses TRBV19 and TRBJ2-3; 9 bases are shared with TRBD1. V was pared by 3 bases and J by 4 bases, with 2 bases of the junction left unmatched. Per germline, CDR1 LNHDA and CDR2 SQIVND (reference sequence). The CDR3 runs to 14 residues. CDR3 coding DNA: TGTGCCAGTAGTATCGGACAGGGGTCAGATACGCAGTATTTT. Its protein product is CASSIGQGSDTQYF.

The chain has TRBV30 and TRBJ1-1; D not resolved. Germline lookup yields CDR1 GTSNPN and CDR2 SVGIG (reference sequence). V lost 0 bases and J lost 0, with 14 bases in between. This CDR3 comprises 16 residues. The CDR3 loop reads CAWSVFRQVMNTEAFF. CDR3 sequence (DNA): TGTGCCTGGAGTGTATTCCGGCAGGTGATGAACACTGAAGCTTTCTTT.

V gene TRBV27 combines with J gene TRBJ2-6; the D is unclear. Trimming took 3 bases from V and 0 from J, leaving 3 bases between them. Germline values: CDR1 MNHEY, CDR2 SMNVEV (reference sequence). The CDR3 covers 14 residues. CDR3 bases: TGTGCCAGCAGTTTCAGCTCTGGGGCCAACGTCCTGACTTTC. Protein: CASSFSSGANVLTF.

V and J are TRBV15 and TRBJ2-4, with D possibly matching TRBD2 (6 bases). CDR1 is LNHNV and CDR2 is YYDKDF in the germline V gene (reference sequence). The CDR3 extends over 16 amino acids. Trimming removed 0 bases at V and 6 bases at J, with 15 bases between. The CDR3: CATSRDGGHGGNIQYF. The DNA for the CDR3 is TGTGCCACCAGCAGAGATGGAGGGCACGGGGGAAACATTCAGTACTTC.

This sequence joins TRBV11-2 and TRBJ2-3; no definite D call. Germline CDR1 reads SGHAT; CDR2 reads FQNNGV. Trimming cost V 2 bases and J 3 bases, with 18 bases left between them. This CDR3 has 17 residues. The CDR3 nucleotides are TGTGCCAGCAGCTTATTGGCCCCGCAGAATCCTACAGATACGCAGTATTTT. It yields the protein CASSLLAPQNPTDTQYF.

V and J are TRBV2 and TRBJ1-5, with D possibly TRBD1 on 5 matching bases. CDR3 length: 13 amino acids. V lost 4 bases and J 7 bases, leaving 11 bases between the germline ends. Germline V gene data show CDR1 as SNHLY and CDR2 as FYNNEI. CDR3 in amino acids: CASSVQGLQPQHF. CDR3 bases: TGTGCCAGCAGTGTTCAGGGTCTCCAGCCCCAGCATTTT.

This chain connects TRBV7-9 to TRBJ2-5; D unresolved. V was pared by 1 base and J by 5 bases, with 5 bases between. The CDR3 totals 12 residues. Germline CDR1 SEHNR, CDR2 FQNEAQ (reference sequence). The CDR3 region is CASSLVEETQYF. The CDR3 region has the DNA TGTGCCAGCAGCTTAGTGGAGGAGACCCAGTACTTC.